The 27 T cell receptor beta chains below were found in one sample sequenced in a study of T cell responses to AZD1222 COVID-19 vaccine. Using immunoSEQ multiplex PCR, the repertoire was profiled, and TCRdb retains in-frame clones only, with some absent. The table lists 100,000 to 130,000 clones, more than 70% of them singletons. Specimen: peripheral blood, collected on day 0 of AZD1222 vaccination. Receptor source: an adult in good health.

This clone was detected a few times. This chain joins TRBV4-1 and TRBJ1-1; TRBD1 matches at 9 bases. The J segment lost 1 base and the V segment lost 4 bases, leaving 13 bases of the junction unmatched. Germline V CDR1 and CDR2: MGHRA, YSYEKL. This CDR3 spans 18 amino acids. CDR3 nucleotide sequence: TGCGCCAGCAGCCCTAGGGGGACAGGGTCACAGGGGAACACTGAAGCTTTCTTT. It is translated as CASSPRGTGSQGNTEAFF.

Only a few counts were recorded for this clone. As DNA, the CDR3 is TGTGCCAGTAGACAACTAGCGGGAGTTAGGAATGAGCAGTTCTTC. Residues: CASRQLAGVRNEQFF. The rearrangement links TRBV19 to TRBJ2-1; 11 bases fit TRBD2. CDR1 is LNHDA, CDR2 SQIVND, per germline (reference sequence). The J segment lost 7 bases and the V segment lost 6 bases, leaving 8 bases of the junction unmatched. The CDR3 contains 15 residues.

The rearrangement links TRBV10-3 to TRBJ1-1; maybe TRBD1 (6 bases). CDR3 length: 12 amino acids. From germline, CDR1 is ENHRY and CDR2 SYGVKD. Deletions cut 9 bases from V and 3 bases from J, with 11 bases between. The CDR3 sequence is CAIKQGDTEAFF. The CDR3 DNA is TGTGCCATTAAACAGGGAGACACTGAAGCTTTCTTT.

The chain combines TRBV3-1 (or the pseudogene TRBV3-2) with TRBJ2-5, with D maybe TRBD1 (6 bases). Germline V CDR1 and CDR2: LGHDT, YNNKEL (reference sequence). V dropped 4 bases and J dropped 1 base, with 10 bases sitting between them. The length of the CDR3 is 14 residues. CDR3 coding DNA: TGTGCCAGCAGCCCACAGGGTTCCCAAGAGACCCAGTACTTC. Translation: CASSPQGSQETQYF.

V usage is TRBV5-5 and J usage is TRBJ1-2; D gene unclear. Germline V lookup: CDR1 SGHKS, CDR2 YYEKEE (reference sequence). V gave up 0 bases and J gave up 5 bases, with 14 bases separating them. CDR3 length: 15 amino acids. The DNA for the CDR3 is TGTGCCAGCAGCTTGGGGCAGGAGTCAGGATATGGCTACACCTTC. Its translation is CASSLGQESGYGYTF.

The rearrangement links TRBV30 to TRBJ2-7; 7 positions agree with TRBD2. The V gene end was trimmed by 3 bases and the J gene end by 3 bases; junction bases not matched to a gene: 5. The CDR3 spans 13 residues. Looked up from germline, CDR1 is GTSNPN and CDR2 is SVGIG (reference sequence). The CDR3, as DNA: TGTGCCTGGAGAAGAGCGGGAAGCTACGAGCAGTACTTC. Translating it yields CAWRRAGSYEQYF.

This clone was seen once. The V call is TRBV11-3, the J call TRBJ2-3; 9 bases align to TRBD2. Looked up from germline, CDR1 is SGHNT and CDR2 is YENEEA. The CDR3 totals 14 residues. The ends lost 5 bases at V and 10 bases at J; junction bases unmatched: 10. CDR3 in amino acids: CASSLTSGLGAQYF. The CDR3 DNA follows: TGTGCCAGCAGCCTGACTAGCGGACTTGGGGCGCAGTATTTT.

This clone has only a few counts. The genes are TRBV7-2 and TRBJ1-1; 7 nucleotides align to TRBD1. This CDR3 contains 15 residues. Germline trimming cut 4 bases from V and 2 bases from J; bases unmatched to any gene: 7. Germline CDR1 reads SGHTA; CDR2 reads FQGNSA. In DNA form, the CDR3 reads TGTGCCAGCAGCTCCGACAGGGAACCTAACACTGAAGCTTTCTTT. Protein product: CASSSDREPNTEAFF. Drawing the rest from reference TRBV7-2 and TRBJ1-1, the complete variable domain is GAGVSQSPSNKVTEKGKDVELRCDPISGHTALYWYRQSLGQGLEFLIYFQGNSAPDKSGLPSDRFSAERTGGSVSTLTIQRTQQEDSAVYLCASSSDREPNTEAFFGQGTRLTVV.

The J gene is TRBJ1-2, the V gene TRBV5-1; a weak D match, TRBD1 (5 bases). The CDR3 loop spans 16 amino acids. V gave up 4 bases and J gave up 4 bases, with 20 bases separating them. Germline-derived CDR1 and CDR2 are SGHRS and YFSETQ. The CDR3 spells CASSLGPASGSYGYTF. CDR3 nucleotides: TGCGCCAGCAGCCTCGGACCGGCCTCAGGGAGCTATGGCTACACCTTC.

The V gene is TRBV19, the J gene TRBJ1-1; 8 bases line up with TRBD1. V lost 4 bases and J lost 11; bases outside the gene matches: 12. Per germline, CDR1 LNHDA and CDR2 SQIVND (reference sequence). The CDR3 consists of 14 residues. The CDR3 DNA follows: TGTGCCAGTAGTACCCTAGGGACAGGTCTAAGGGCTTTCTTT. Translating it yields CASSTLGTGLRAFF.

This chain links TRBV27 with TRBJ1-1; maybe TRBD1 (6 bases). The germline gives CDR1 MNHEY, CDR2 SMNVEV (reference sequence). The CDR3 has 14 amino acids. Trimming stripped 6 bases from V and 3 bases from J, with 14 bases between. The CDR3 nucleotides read TGTGCCAGCAGCCTGGGACACGGATACACTGAAGCTTTCTTT. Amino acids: CASSLGHGYTEAFF.

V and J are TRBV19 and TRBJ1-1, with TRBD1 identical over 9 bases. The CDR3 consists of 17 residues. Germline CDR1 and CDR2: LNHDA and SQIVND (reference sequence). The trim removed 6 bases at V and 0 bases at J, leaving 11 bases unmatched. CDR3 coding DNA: TGTGCCAGTAGGGACAGGGGAAGGACCTCTATGAACACTGAAGCTTTCTTT. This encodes CASRDRGRTSMNTEAFF.

The CDR3 region is CASSAGTSGTNTGELFF. In nucleotides, the CDR3 is TGTGCCAGCAGCGCCGGGACTAGCGGGACGAACACCGGGGAGCTGTTTTTT. This chain links TRBV9 with TRBJ2-2; 13 bases fit TRBD2. Germline V gene lookup returns CDR1 SGDLS and CDR2 YYNGEE. V was clipped by 3 bases and J by 0 bases; unmatched bases: 2. The CDR3 totals 17 residues.

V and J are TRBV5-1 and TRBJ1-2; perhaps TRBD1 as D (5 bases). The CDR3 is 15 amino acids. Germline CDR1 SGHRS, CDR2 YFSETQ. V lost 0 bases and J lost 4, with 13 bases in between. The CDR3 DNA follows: TGCGCCAGCAGCTTGGGGGGGACGGCATCCTATGGCTACACCTTC. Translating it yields CASSLGGTASYGYTF.

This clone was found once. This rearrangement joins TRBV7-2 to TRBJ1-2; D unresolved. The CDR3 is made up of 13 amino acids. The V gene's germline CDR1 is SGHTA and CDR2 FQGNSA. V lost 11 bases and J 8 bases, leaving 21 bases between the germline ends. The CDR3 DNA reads TGTGCCTGCGAACAGTTCCCCCCGGGGGGCTACACCTTC. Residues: CACEQFPPGGYTF.

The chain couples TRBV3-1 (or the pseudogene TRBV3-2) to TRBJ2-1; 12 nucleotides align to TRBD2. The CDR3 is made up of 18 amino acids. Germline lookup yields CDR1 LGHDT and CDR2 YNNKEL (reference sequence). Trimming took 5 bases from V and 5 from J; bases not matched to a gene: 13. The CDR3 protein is CASSTRLAGASGHNEQFF. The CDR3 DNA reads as TGTGCCAGCAGCACTAGACTAGCGGGAGCATCGGGGCACAATGAGCAGTTCTTC.

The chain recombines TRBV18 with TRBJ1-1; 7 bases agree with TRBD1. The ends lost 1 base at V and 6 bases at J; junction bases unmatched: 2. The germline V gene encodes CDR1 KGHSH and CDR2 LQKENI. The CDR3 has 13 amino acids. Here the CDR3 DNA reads TGTGCCAGCTCACCACGAGGGGGCTCTGAAGCTTTCTTT. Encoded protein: CASSPRGGSEAFF.

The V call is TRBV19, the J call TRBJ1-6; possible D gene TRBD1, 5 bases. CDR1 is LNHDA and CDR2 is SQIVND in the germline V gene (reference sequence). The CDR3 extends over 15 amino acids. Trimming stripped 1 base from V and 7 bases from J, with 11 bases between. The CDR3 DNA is TGTGCCAGTAGTATAGTGGAAGGGGACAATTCACCCCTCCACTTT. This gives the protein CASSIVEGDNSPLHF.

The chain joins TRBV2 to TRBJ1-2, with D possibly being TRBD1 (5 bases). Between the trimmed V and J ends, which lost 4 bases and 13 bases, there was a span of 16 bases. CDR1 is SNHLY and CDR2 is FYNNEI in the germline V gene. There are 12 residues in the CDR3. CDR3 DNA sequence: TGTGCCAGCAGTGGGGACGGACCCCAGCGCACCTTC. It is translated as CASSGDGPQRTF.

CDR3 loop: CARGGQGALSQPQHF. In nucleotides, the CDR3 is TGCGCCAGAGGGGGACAGGGGGCGCTCAGCCAGCCCCAGCATTTT. V is TRBV23-1 and J is TRBJ1-5; 12 bases line up with TRBD1. Being an ORF, TRBV23-1 has a function that is uncertain. With V trimmed by 9 bases and J by 7 bases, 10 bases remained unmatched. CDR3 size: 15 residues.

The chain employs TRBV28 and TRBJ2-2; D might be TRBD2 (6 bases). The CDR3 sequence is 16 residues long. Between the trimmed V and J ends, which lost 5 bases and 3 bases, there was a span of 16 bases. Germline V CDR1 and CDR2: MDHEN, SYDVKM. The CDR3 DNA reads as TGTGCCAGCAGTGGGAGCTCTTGGGGGGACACCGGGGAGCTGTTTTTT. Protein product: CASSGSSWGDTGELFF. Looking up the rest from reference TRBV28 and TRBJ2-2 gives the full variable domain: DVKVTQSSRYLVKRTGEKVFLECVQDMDHENMFWYRQDPGLGLRLIYFSYDVKMKEKGDIPEGYSVSREKKERFSLILESASTNQTSMYLCASSGSSWGDTGELFFGEGSRLTVL.

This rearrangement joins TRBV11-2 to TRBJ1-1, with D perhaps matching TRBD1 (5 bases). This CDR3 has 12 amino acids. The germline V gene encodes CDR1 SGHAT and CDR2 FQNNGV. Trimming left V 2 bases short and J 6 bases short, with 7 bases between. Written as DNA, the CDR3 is TGTGCCAGCAGCTTACAGGGACCTGAAGCTTTCTTT. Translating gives CASSLQGPEAFF.

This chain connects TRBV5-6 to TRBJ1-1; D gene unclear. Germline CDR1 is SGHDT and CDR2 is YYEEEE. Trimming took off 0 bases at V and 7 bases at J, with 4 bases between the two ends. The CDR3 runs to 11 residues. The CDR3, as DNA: TGTGCCAGCAGCTTGGACCTTGAAGCTTTCTTT. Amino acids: CASSLDLEAFF.

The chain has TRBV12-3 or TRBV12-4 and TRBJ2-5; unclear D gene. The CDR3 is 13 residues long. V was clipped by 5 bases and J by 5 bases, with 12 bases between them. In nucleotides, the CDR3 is TGTGCCAGCAGTCCCGGGTCTGTGGAGACCCAGTACTTC. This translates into CASSPGSVETQYF.

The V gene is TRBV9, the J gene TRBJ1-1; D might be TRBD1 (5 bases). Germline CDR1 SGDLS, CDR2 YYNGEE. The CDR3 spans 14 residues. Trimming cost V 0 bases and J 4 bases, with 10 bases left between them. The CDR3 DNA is TGTGCCAGCAGCGTAGTGGCGGGGGGCACTGAAGCTTTCTTT. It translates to CASSVVAGGTEAFF. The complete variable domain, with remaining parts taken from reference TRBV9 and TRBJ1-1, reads DSGVTQTPKHLITATGQRVTLRCSPRSGDLSVYWYQQSLDQGLQFLIQYYNGEERAKGNILERFSAQQFPDLHSELNLSSLELGDSALYFCASSVVAGGTEAFFGQGTRLTVV.

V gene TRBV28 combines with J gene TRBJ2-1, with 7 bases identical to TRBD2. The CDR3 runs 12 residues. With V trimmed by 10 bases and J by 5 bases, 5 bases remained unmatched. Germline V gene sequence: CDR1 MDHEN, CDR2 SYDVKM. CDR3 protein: CATERDDNEQFF. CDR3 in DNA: TGTGCCACCGAGCGGGACGACAATGAGCAGTTCTTC.

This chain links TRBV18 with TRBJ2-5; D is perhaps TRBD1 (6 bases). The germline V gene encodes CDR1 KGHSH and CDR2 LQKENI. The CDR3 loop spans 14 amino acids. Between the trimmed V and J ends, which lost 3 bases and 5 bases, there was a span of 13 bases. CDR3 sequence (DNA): TGTGCCAGCTCACCTGACTCGCAGGGGGAGACCCAGTACTTC. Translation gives CASSPDSQGETQYF.